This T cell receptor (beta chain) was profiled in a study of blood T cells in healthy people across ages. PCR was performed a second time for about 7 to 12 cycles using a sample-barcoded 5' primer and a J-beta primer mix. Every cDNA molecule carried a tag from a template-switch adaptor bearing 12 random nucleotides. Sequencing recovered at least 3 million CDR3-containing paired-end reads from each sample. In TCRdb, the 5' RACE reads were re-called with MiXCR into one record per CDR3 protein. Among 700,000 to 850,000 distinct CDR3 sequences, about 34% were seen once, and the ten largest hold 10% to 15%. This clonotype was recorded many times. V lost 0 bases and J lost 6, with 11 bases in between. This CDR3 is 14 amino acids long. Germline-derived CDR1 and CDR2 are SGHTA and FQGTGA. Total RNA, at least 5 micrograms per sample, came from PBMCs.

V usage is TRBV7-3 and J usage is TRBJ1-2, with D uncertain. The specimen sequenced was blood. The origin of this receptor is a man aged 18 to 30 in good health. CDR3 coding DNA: TGTGCCAGCAGCTTAACGATCGCCTTAGATGGCTACACCTTC. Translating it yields CASSLTIALDGYTF.